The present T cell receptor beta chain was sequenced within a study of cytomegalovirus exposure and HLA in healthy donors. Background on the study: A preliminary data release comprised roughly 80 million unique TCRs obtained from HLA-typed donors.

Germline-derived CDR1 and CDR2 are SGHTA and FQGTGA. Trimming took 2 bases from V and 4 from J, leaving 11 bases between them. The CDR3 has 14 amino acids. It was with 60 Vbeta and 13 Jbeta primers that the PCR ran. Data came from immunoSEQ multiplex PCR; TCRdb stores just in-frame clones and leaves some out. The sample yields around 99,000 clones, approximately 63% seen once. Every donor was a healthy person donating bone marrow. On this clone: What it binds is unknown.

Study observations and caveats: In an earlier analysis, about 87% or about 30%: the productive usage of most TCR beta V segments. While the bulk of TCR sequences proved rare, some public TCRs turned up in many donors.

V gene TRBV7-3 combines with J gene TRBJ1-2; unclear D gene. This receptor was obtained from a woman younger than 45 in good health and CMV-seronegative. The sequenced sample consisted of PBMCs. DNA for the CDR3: TGTGCCAGCAGCTTATCAGGTGCCGTCTATGGCTACACCTTC. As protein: CASSLSGAVYGYTF.